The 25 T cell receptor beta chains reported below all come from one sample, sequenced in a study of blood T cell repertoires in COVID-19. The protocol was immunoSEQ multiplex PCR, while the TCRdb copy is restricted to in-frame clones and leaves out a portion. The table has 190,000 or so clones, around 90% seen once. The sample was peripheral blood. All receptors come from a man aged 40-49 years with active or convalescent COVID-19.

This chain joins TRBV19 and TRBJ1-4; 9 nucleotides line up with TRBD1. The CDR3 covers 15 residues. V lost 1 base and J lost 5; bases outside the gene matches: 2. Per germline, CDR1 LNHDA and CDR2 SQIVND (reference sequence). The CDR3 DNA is TGTGCCAGTAGTATAGTGACAGGGGGAAATGAAAAACTGTTTTTT. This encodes CASSIVTGGNEKLFF. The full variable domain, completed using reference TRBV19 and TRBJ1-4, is DGGITQSPKYLFRKEGQNVTLSCEQNLNHDAMYWYRQDPGQGLRLIYYSQIVNDFQKGDIAEGYSVSREKKESFPLTVTSAQKNPTAFYLCASSIVTGGNEKLFFGSGTQLSVL.

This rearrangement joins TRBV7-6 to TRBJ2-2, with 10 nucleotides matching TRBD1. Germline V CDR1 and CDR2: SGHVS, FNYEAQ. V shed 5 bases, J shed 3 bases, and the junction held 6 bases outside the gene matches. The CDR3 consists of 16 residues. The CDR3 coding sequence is TGTGCCAGCAGCCCCGGACAGGGGGGCGACACCGGGGAGCTGTTTTTT. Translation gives CASSPGQGGDTGELFF.

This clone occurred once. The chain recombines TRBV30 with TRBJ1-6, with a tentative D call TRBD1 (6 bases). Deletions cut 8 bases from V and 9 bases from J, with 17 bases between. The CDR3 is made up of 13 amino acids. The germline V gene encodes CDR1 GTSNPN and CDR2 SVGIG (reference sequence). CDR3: CARGGDITSPLHF. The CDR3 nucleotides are TGTGCCCGGGGCGGGGACATTACTTCACCCCTCCACTTT.

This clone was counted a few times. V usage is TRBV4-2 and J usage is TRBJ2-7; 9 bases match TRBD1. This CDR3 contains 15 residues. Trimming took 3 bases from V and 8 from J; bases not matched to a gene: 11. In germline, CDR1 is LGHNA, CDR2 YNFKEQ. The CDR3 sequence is CASSQNGQGRVQQYF. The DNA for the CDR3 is TGTGCCAGCAGCCAGAATGGACAGGGGAGAGTGCAGCAGTACTTC.

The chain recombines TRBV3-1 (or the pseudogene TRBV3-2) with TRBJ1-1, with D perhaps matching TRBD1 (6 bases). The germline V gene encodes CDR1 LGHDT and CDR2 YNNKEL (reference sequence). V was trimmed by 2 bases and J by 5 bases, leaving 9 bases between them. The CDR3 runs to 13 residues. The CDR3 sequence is CASSQNRETEAFF. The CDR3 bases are TGTGCCAGCAGCCAAAACAGGGAGACTGAAGCTTTCTTT.

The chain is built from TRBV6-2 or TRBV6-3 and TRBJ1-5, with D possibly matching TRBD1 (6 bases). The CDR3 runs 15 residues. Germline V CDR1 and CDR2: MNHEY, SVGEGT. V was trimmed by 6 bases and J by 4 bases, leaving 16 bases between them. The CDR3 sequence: CASSPRGGRNQPQHF. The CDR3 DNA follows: TGTGCCAGCAGCCCCCGCGGGGGGCGAAATCAGCCCCAGCATTTT.

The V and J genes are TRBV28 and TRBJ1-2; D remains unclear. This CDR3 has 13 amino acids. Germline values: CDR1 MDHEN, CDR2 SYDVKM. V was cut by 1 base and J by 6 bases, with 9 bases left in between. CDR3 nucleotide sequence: TGTGCCAGCAGTTTATCGAGTCGAGATGGCTACACCTTC. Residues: CASSLSSRDGYTF.

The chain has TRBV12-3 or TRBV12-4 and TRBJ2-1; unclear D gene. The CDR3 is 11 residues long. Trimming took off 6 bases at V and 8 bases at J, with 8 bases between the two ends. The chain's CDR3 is CASRPVDEQFF. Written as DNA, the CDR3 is TGTGCCAGCAGACCCGTAGATGAGCAGTTCTTC.

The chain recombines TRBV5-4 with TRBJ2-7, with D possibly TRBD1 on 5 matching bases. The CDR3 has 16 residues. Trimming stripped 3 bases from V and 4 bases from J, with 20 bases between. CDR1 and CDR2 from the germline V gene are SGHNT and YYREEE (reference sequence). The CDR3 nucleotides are TGTGCCAGCAGCTACGTAGGGCAGGGCTGGGTATACGAGCAGTACTTC. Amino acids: CASSYVGQGWVYEQYF.

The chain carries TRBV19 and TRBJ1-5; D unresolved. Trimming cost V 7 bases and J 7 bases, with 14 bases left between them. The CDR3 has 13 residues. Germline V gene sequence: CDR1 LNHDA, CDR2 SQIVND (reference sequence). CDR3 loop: CASTGGLEQPQHF. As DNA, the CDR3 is TGTGCCAGTACGGGAGGATTGGAGCAGCCCCAGCATTTT.

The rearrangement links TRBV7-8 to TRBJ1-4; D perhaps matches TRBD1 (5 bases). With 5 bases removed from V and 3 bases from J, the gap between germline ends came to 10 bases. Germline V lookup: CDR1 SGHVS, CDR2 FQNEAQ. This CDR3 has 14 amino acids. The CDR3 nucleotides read TGTGCCAGCAGCACTCAGGGATCTAATGAAAAACTGTTTTTT. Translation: CASSTQGSNEKLFF. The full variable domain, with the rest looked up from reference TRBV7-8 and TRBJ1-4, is GAGVSQSPRYKVAKRGQDVALRCDPISGHVSLFWYQQALGQGPEFLTYFQNEAQLDKSGLPSDRFFAERPEGSVSTLKIQRTQQEDSAVYLCASSTQGSNEKLFFGSGTQLSVL.

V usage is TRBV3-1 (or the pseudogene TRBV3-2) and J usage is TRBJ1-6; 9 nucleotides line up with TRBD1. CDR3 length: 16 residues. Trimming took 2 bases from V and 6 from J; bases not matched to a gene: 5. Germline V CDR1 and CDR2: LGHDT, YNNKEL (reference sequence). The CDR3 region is CASSQTGGKGNSPLHF. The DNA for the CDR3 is TGTGCCAGCAGCCAAACAGGGGGCAAAGGTAATTCACCCCTCCACTTT.

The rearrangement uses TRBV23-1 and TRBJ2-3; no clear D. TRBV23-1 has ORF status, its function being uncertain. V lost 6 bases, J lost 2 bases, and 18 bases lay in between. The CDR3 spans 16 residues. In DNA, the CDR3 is TGCGCCAGCAGCCTCCGGAACGAGGCACACACAGATACGCAGTATTTT. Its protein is CASSLRNEAHTDTQYF.

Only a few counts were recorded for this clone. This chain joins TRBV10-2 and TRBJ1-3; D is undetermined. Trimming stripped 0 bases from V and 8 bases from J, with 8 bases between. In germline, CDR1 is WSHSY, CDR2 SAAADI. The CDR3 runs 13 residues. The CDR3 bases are TGCGCCAGCAGTGAGTCCCCGAGGGACACCATATATTTT. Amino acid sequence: CASSESPRDTIYF.

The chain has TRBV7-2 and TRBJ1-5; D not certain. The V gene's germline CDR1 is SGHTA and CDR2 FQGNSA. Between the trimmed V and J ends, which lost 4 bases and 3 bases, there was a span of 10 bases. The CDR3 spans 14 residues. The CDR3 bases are TGTGCCAGCAGCTCGGGATCCTTCAATCAGCCCCAGCATTTT. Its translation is CASSSGSFNQPQHF.

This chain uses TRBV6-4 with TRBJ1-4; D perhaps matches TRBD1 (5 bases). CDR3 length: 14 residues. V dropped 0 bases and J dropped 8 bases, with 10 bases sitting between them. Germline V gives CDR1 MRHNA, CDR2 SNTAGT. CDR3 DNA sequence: TGTGCCAGCAGTGACTCGGGGGGATGGGAAAAACTGTTTTTT. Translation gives CASSDSGGWEKLFF.

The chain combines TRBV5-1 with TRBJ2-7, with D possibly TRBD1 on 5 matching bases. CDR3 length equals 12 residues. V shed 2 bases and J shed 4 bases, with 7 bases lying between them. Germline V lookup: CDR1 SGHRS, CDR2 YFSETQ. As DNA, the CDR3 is TGCGCCAGCAGCTTTCAGGGTTACGAGCAGTACTTC. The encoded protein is CASSFQGYEQYF.

CDR3 amino acids: CASSYGTAPMNTEAFF. Written as DNA, the CDR3 is TGTGCCAGCAGCTACGGGACAGCACCTATGAACACTGAAGCTTTCTTT. The V gene is TRBV5-6, the J gene TRBJ1-1; 7 bases line up with TRBD1. Germline lookup yields CDR1 SGHDT and CDR2 YYEEEE. The CDR3 sequence is 16 residues long. The junction had 8 bases not matched to a gene; V was cut back by 3 bases and J by 0 bases. The full variable domain, rest sourced from reference TRBV5-6 and TRBJ1-1, is DAGVTQSPTHLIKTRGQQVTLRCSPKSGHDTVSWYQQALGQGPQFIFQYYEEEERQRGNFPDRFSGHQFPNYSSELNVNALLLGDSALYLCASSYGTAPMNTEAFFGQGTRLTVV.

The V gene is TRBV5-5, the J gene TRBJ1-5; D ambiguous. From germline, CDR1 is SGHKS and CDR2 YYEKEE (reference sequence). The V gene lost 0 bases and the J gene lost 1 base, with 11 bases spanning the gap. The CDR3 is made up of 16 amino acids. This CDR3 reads CASSLDHGVSNQPQHF. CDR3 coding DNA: TGTGCCAGCAGCTTGGATCACGGAGTAAGCAATCAGCCCCAGCATTTT.

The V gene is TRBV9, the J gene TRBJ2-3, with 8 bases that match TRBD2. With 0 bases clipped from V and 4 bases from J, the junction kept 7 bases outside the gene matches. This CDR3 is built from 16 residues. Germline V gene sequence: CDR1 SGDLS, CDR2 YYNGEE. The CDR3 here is CASSVAGGDSADTQYF. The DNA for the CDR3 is TGTGCCAGCAGCGTAGCGGGGGGGGATTCTGCAGATACGCAGTATTTT. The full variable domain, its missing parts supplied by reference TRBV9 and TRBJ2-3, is DSGVTQTPKHLITATGQRVTLRCSPRSGDLSVYWYQQSLDQGLQFLIQYYNGEERAKGNILERFSAQQFPDLHSELNLSSLELGDSALYFCASSVAGGDSADTQYFGPGTRLTVL.

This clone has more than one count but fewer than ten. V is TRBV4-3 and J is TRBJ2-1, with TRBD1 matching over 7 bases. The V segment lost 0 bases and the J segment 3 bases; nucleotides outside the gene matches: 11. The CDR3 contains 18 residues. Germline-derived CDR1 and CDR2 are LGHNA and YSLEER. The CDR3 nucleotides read TGCGCCAGCAGCCAAGAAAGGTTCGGGACAGAGGGCTACAATGAGCAGTTCTTC. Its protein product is CASSQERFGTEGYNEQFF.

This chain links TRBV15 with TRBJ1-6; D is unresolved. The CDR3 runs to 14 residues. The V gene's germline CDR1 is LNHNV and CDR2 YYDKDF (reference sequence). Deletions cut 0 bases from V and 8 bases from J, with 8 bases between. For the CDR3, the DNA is TGTGCCACCAGCAGAGATAACCGGGATTCACCCCTCCACTTT. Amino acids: CATSRDNRDSPLHF.

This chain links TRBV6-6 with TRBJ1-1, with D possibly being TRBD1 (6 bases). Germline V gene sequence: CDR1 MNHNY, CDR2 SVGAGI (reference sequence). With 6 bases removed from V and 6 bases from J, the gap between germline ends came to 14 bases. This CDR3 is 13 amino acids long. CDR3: CASSAGGAAEAFF. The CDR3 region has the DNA TGTGCCAGCAGCGCGGGGGGGGCAGCTGAAGCTTTCTTT.

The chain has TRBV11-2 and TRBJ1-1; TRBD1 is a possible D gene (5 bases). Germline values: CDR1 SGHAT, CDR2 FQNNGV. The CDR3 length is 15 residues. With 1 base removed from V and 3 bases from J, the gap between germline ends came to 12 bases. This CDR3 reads CASSLGEGGDTEAFF. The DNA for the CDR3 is TGTGCCAGCAGCTTAGGCGAGGGAGGGGACACTGAAGCTTTCTTT. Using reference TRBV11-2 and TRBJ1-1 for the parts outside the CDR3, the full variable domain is EAGVAQSPRYKIIEKRQSVAFWCNPISGHATLYWYQQILGQGPKLLIQFQNNGVVDDSQLPKDRFSAERLKGVDSTLKIQPAKLEDSAVYLCASSLGEGGDTEAFFGQGTRLTVV.

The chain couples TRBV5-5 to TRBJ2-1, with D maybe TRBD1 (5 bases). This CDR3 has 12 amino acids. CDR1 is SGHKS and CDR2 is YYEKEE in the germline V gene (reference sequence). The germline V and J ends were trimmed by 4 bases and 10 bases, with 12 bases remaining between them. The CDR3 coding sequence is TGTGCCAGCAGCACCACAGGAGCCGAGCAGTTCTTC. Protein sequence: CASSTTGAEQFF.